This TCR beta chain emerged from a study of cytotoxic CD8 clonotypes in ibrutinib-treated CLL. Study at large: Partial response occurred in roughly 25 patients and complete response in 2; at median about 72 months, about 14 remained remitted and about 12 progressed. The study, taken as a whole, reports: Baseline levels were approached again at progression, after clonality had risen at ibrutinib response.

With sequencing, the targeted depth ranged from 1 in 200,000 to 1 in 1 million T cells. Clones were sequenced by immunoSEQ multiplex PCR, and TCRdb holds only the in-frame ones, with some missing. In the table there are a few hundred thousand clones, 70% of which are singletons. About this clone: What it binds is not known.

Approximately 2.2 micrograms of genomic DNA from cryopreserved PBMCs went into TCR beta libraries. V gave up 0 bases and J gave up 5 bases; unmatched junction bases: 4. Germline values: CDR1 MNHNY, CDR2 SVGAGI (reference sequence). The CDR3 covers 15 residues. The sequence was obtained from a human donor with chronic lymphocytic leukemia. The gene calls are TRBV6-6 and TRBJ1-5, with 7 nucleotides matching TRBD1. Sequences were derived from PBMCs, sampled after 24 months of ibrutinib treatment. The CDR3 region is CASSYSGTEDQPQHF. The CDR3 DNA follows: TGTGCCAGCAGTTACTCGGGGACAGAAGATCAGCCCCAGCATTTT.